These T cell receptor beta chains were read from a single sample in a study of blood T cell repertoires in COVID-19. The protocol was immunoSEQ multiplex PCR, while the TCRdb copy is restricted to in-frame clones and leaves out a portion. In the table there are about 140,000 clones, approximately 84% of which are singletons. Sequenced sample: PBMCs or T cells enriched from blood (not recorded which). The receptor set was obtained from a middle-aged man in a cohort exposed to, infected with or recovered from COVID-19 (not recorded which). Each CDR3 is given with its conserved first and last residue. Fields, in order: D gene, J gene, V gene, clone size, CDR3 protein, CDR3 DNA. The D gene is left open where the match is weak. Clone size is not always given. Where it is, it says once, few, many or a class for expanded clones.

d_call: NA
j_call: TRBJ1-1
v_call: TRBV5-1
clone_size: NA
cdr3_aa: CASSWEQGEAFF
cdr3_nt: TGCGCCAGCAGTTGGGAACAGGGTGAAGCTTTCTTT

d_call: TRBD1
j_call: TRBJ1-1
v_call: TRBV6-5
clone_size: NA
cdr3_aa: CASTTGLNTEAFF
cdr3_nt: TGTGCCAGCACGACAGGGTTGAACACTGAAGCTTTCTTT

d_call: TRBD2
j_call: TRBJ2-7
v_call: TRBV10-3
clone_size: NA
cdr3_aa: CAIMPGGTWEQYF
cdr3_nt: TGTGCCATCATGCCGGGGGGGACGTGGGAGCAGTACTTC

d_call: NA
j_call: TRBJ2-7
v_call: TRBV3-1/TRBV3-2
clone_size: NA
cdr3_aa: CASSQLSRNEQYF
cdr3_nt: TGTGCCAGCAGCCAACTATCCAGGAACGAGCAGTACTTC

d_call: NA
j_call: TRBJ2-7
v_call: TRBV15
clone_size: once
cdr3_aa: CATSRVAGPYEQYF
cdr3_nt: TGTGCCACCAGCAGAGTGGCGGGTCCCTACGAGCAGTACTTC

d_call: TRBD2
j_call: TRBJ2-3
v_call: TRBV6-5
clone_size: NA
cdr3_aa: CASSKLAGVPDTQYF
cdr3_nt: TGTGCCAGCAGTAAACTAGCGGGGGTTCCAGATACGCAGTATTTT

d_call: TRBD1
j_call: TRBJ2-7
v_call: TRBV7-2
clone_size: few
cdr3_aa: CASSRDSRYEQYF
cdr3_nt: TGTGCCAGCAGCCGGGACAGTAGATACGAGCAGTACTTC

d_call: TRBD1
j_call: TRBJ2-3
v_call: TRBV28
clone_size: NA
cdr3_aa: CASSLNRGIDTQYF
cdr3_nt: TGTGCCAGCAGTTTGAACAGGGGAATAGATACGCAGTATTTT

d_call: TRBD1
j_call: TRBJ2-5
v_call: TRBV23-1
clone_size: NA
cdr3_aa: CASSPGQGDGKTQYF
cdr3_nt: TGCGCCAGCAGTCCAGGACAGGGAGACGGGAAGACCCAGTACTTC

d_call: TRBD2
j_call: TRBJ2-1
v_call: TRBV9
clone_size: NA
cdr3_aa: CASSVSTGGFGEQFF
cdr3_nt: TGTGCCAGCAGCGTATCGACGGGGGGGTTTGGTGAGCAGTTCTTC

d_call: NA
j_call: TRBJ2-7
v_call: TRBV6-2/TRBV6-3
clone_size: NA
cdr3_aa: CASSTPPRTAYEQYF
cdr3_nt: TGTGCCAGCAGTACCCCCCCGAGGACAGCCTACGAGCAGTACTTC

d_call: TRBD1
j_call: TRBJ2-5
v_call: TRBV27
clone_size: NA
cdr3_aa: CASSSRTGGVPTQYF
cdr3_nt: TGTGCCAGCAGTTCTAGGACAGGGGGCGTCCCGACCCAGTACTTC

d_call: TRBD1
j_call: TRBJ2-7
v_call: TRBV7-9
clone_size: NA
cdr3_aa: CASSKGQGRYSYEQYF
cdr3_nt: TGTGCCAGCAGTAAGGGACAGGGACGGTACTCCTACGAGCAGTACTTC

d_call: TRBD1
j_call: TRBJ1-4
v_call: TRBV4-3
clone_size: NA
cdr3_aa: CASSQEFATGSGPNEKLFF
cdr3_nt: TGCGCCAGCAGCCAAGAGTTTGCGACAGGGTCAGGACCTAATGAAAAACTGTTTTTT

d_call: NA
j_call: TRBJ1-3
v_call: TRBV24-1
clone_size: NA
cdr3_aa: CATSDPKSSGNTIYF
cdr3_nt: TGTGCCACCAGTGATCCAAAGAGCTCTGGAAACACCATATATTTT

d_call: NA
j_call: TRBJ2-7
v_call: TRBV3-1/TRBV3-2
clone_size: NA
cdr3_aa: CASSPTGISYEQYF
cdr3_nt: TGTGCCAGCAGCCCGACAGGCATATCCTACGAGCAGTACTTC

d_call: TRBD1
j_call: TRBJ1-6
v_call: TRBV27
clone_size: NA
cdr3_aa: CASSLGDRVSPLHF
cdr3_nt: TGTGCCAGCAGTTTAGGGGACAGGGTGTCACCCCTCCACTTT

d_call: TRBD1
j_call: TRBJ2-5
v_call: TRBV3-1/TRBV3-2
clone_size: NA
cdr3_aa: CASSLTGVGKTQYF
cdr3_nt: TGTGCCAGCAGCCTTACAGGGGTCGGGAAGACCCAGTACTTC

d_call: NA
j_call: TRBJ1-1
v_call: TRBV4-3
clone_size: NA
cdr3_aa: CASSQDRFNTEAFF
cdr3_nt: TGCGCCAGCAGCCAAGACAGATTTAACACTGAAGCTTTCTTT

d_call: TRBD1
j_call: TRBJ1-3
v_call: TRBV28
clone_size: NA
cdr3_aa: CASTSPGGLDRNTIYF
cdr3_nt: TGTGCCAGCACTAGCCCAGGGGGACTTGACAGAAACACCATATATTTT

d_call: TRBD1
j_call: TRBJ1-2
v_call: TRBV28
clone_size: NA
cdr3_aa: CASRTGQGVYGYTF
cdr3_nt: TGTGCCAGCAGAACTGGACAGGGGGTCTATGGCTACACCTTC

d_call: NA
j_call: TRBJ1-1
v_call: TRBV24-1
clone_size: NA
cdr3_aa: CASRAGSNTEAFF
cdr3_nt: TGTGCCTCGAGGGCGGGTTCGAACACTGAAGCTTTCTTT

d_call: TRBD1
j_call: TRBJ2-1
v_call: TRBV7-9
clone_size: NA
cdr3_aa: CASSPDLIRDSRSNEQFF
cdr3_nt: TGTGCCAGCAGCCCTGATCTGATAAGGGACAGCAGAAGCAATGAGCAGTTCTTC

d_call: NA
j_call: TRBJ2-7
v_call: TRBV5-1
clone_size: NA
cdr3_aa: CASGPSSYEQYF
cdr3_nt: TGCGCCAGCGGGCCCAGCTCCTACGAGCAGTACTTC

d_call: TRBD1
j_call: TRBJ2-2
v_call: TRBV11-3
clone_size: NA
cdr3_aa: CASSRTGQIRIAGELFF
cdr3_nt: TGTGCCAGCAGCAGAACGGGACAGATTCGAATTGCCGGGGAGCTGTTTTTT

d_call: TRBD1
j_call: TRBJ2-1
v_call: TRBV9
clone_size: NA
cdr3_aa: CASSTRTGQEGYNEQFF
cdr3_nt: TGTGCCAGCAGCACAAGGACAGGGCAAGAGGGCTACAATGAGCAGTTCTTC

d_call: TRBD2
j_call: TRBJ2-7
v_call: TRBV2
clone_size: NA
cdr3_aa: CASSPWGGIYEQYF
cdr3_nt: TGTGCCAGCAGTCCCTGGGGGGGAATCTACGAGCAGTACTTC

d_call: NA
j_call: TRBJ2-5
v_call: TRBV30
clone_size: NA
cdr3_aa: CAWETGGGTQYF
cdr3_nt: TGTGCCTGGGAGACAGGTGGGGGGACCCAGTACTTC